These 25 T cell receptor beta chains were sequenced from one sample in a study of post-analysis software for immune sequencing data (dated by TCRdb to the mid-2010s). Overall results and qualifications from the work: Roughly 5 TRBV segments, including TRBV5-6, TRBV5-1 and TRBV20-1, were significantly more frequent in patients than controls.

Receptors were amplified or captured by PCR. Sequencing was carried out with an Illumina HiSeq 2500. To reduce PCR and sequencing biases, unique molecular identifiers were built into the TCR beta cDNA libraries. TCRdb reprocessed the public reads (quality trimming at Q25 with fastp, clone calling with MiXCR) and kept in-frame beta chains. Entries are consolidated by CDR3 protein sequence, retaining the most common genes and DNA. Across this sample there are roughly 870,000 distinct CDR3 sequences, with 53% seen only once. Jointly, the top ten make up 4% to 5.5% of the sample. What these receptors recognize is not known. The specimen sequenced was blood. The receptors stem from a girl between 5 and 17 years old with multiple sclerosis.

The chain combines TRBV5-1 with TRBJ2-5; no firm D call. The CDR3 totals 15 residues. Per germline, CDR1 SGHRS and CDR2 YFSETQ. The V end was cut by 0 bases, the J end by 5 bases, with 14 bases between. The CDR3 is CASSLAGLISETQYF. The CDR3, as DNA: TGCGCCAGCAGCTTGGCCGGCTTAATATCGGAGACCCAGTACTTC.

The V and J genes are TRBV7-3 and TRBJ2-3; D unresolved. Germline values: CDR1 SGHTA, CDR2 FQGTGA. Deletions cut 5 bases from V and 3 bases from J, with 6 bases between. This CDR3 has 12 amino acids. CDR3 residues: CASSAQTDTQYF. The DNA for the CDR3 is TGTGCCAGCAGCGCCCAGACAGATACGCAGTATTTT.

This chain joins TRBV18 and TRBJ1-2, with 7 bases lining up with TRBD1. The V gene's germline CDR1 is KGHSH and CDR2 LQKENI. This CDR3 comprises 23 residues. V gave up 2 bases and J gave up 4 bases; unmatched junction bases: 31. CDR3 bases: TGTGCCAGCTCACCAATTATTGGTCCGGTGGGACAGAGCGTAGGTAGGAGGATCTATGGCTACACCTTC. Its protein is CASSPIIGPVGQSVGRRIYGYTF.

The chain combines TRBV10-3 with TRBJ2-5; the D is unclear. This CDR3 spans 16 amino acids. With 0 bases removed from V and 7 bases from J, the gap between germline ends came to 18 bases. In germline, CDR1 is ENHRY, CDR2 SYGVKD. The CDR3 DNA follows: TGTGCCATCAGTGAGTCGGACCATAGATCTAGTTGGACCCAGTACTTC. Protein sequence: CAISESDHRSSWTQYF.

The chain combines TRBV5-1 with TRBJ2-7, with a tentative D call TRBD2 (6 bases). Germline V lookup: CDR1 SGHRS, CDR2 YFSETQ. Trimming removed 4 bases from V and 0 bases from J, with 11 bases in between. The CDR3 length is 14 residues. The CDR3: CASSGTASSYEQYF. As DNA, the CDR3 is TGCGCCAGCAGCGGGACTGCGAGCTCCTACGAGCAGTACTTC.

This chain uses TRBV15 with TRBJ2-5; D remains unclear. V dropped 4 bases and J dropped 11 bases, with 20 bases sitting between them. There are 14 residues in the CDR3. Germline CDR1 is LNHNV and CDR2 is YYDKDF (reference sequence). CDR3 amino acids: CATSIPSTDNEQYF. The CDR3, as DNA: TGTGCCACCAGCATACCTTCGACTGACAATGAGCAGTACTTC.

The chain employs TRBV7-9 and TRBJ1-1, with D perhaps TRBD1 (5 bases). The CDR3 has 15 amino acids. Germline CDR1 is SEHNR and CDR2 is FQNEAQ (reference sequence). V lost 5 bases to trimming and J lost 1 base, with 14 bases between them. Here the CDR3 reads CASSPSPDRNTEAFF. The CDR3 coding sequence is TGTGCCAGCAGCCCCAGCCCCGACAGGAACACTGAAGCTTTCTTT.

This rearrangement joins TRBV4-1 to TRBJ1-5; D possibly corresponds to TRBD1 (5 bases). V lost 1 base to trimming and J lost 3 bases, with 16 bases between them. Germline V gene data show CDR1 as MGHRA and CDR2 as YSYEKL. The CDR3 totals 17 residues. CDR3 amino acids: CASSQVLGVKDNQPQHF. Here the CDR3 DNA reads TGCGCCAGCAGCCAAGTGTTGGGGGTTAAAGACAATCAGCCCCAGCATTTT.

The V gene is TRBV7-9, the J gene TRBJ1-2, with D hard to call. Germline V gene data show CDR1 as SEHNR and CDR2 as FQNEAQ (reference sequence). V was cut by 9 bases and J by 9 bases, with 14 bases left in between. The CDR3 runs 11 residues. CDR3 nucleotides: TGTGCCAGTCTGGCCTACGGGAGCTACACCTTC. Protein product: CASLAYGSYTF. The full variable domain, rest sourced from reference TRBV7-9 and TRBJ1-2, is DTGVSQNPRHKITKRGQNVTFRCDPISEHNRLYWYRQTLGQGPEFLTYFQNEAQLEKSRLLSDRFSAERPKGSFSTLEIQRTEQGDSAMYLCASLAYGSYTFGSGTRLTVV.

The J gene is TRBJ2-1, the V gene TRBV7-3, with 11 bases that match TRBD2. Germline values: CDR1 SGHTA, CDR2 FQGTGA. V was pared by 5 bases and J by 3 bases, with 15 bases of the junction left unmatched. The CDR3 extends over 19 amino acids. CDR3 coding DNA: TGTGCCAGCAGCCCGACCCCTATCGTGACTAGCGGGATCTACAATGAGCAGTTCTTC. It translates to CASSPTPIVTSGIYNEQFF.

The V and J genes are TRBV5-1 and TRBJ2-1, with D perhaps being TRBD1 or TRBD2 (6 bases each). CDR1 SGHRS and CDR2 YFSETQ come from the germline V gene. The CDR3 extends over 14 amino acids. V was cut by 6 bases and J by 7 bases, with 17 bases left in between. For the CDR3, the DNA is TGCGCCAGCACCCGGGGAATAGGGGGGAATGAGCAGTTCTTC. Protein product: CASTRGIGGNEQFF.

There are a few counts of this clonotype. The rearrangement uses TRBV29-1 and TRBJ2-7; 7 bases are a match to TRBD1. CDR1 and CDR2 (germline): SQVTM, ANQGSEA. This CDR3 is 13 amino acids long. The trim removed 4 bases at V and 6 bases at J, leaving 9 bases unmatched. CDR3 loop: CSVVMGQYREQYF. The CDR3 nucleotides read TGCAGCGTTGTGATGGGACAGTATCGCGAGCAGTACTTC.

This sequence joins TRBV6-2 or TRBV6-3 and TRBJ2-7, with 8 bases aligning to TRBD2. With 8 bases clipped from V and 6 bases from J, the junction kept 3 bases outside the gene matches. The CDR3 covers 11 residues. Germline CDR1 reads MNHEY; CDR2 reads SVGEGT. The CDR3 sequence: CASQGLAEQYF. CDR3 nucleotides: TGTGCCAGCCAAGGACTAGCCGAGCAGTACTTC.

V gene TRBV4-2 combines with J gene TRBJ2-3; the D gene could be TRBD1 or TRBD2 (5 bases each). Looked up from germline, CDR1 is LGHNA and CDR2 is YNFKEQ. Trimming pared 4 bases from V and 6 bases from J, leaving 14 bases between. The CDR3 contains 14 residues. The CDR3 is CASSRDGPVDTQYF. CDR3 nucleotide sequence: TGTGCCAGCAGCCGGGACGGCCCGGTGGATACGCAGTATTTT.

The rearrangement joins TRBV27 to TRBJ2-6; D is tentatively TRBD1 or TRBD2 (6 bases each). Germline-derived CDR1 and CDR2 are MNHEY and SMNVEV (reference sequence). Trimming cost V 1 base and J 0 bases, with 13 bases left between them. CDR3 length: 18 amino acids. CDR3 region: CASSLWGAPNSGANVLTF. In nucleotides, the CDR3 is TGTGCCAGCAGTTTATGGGGGGCCCCCAACTCTGGGGCCAACGTCCTGACTTTC.

The chain recombines TRBV7-9 with TRBJ2-2; no clear D. Germline assignment: CDR1 SEHNR and CDR2 FQNEAQ (reference sequence). With 2 bases removed from V and 7 bases from J, the gap between germline ends came to 5 bases. The CDR3 is 12 amino acids. CDR3: CASSLSSGELFF. The CDR3 bases are TGTGCCAGCAGCTTATCCAGCGGGGAGCTGTTTTTT.

This clonotype has more than one count but fewer than ten. J is TRBJ2-7 and V is TRBV4-2; a weak D match, TRBD2 (5 bases). Looked up from germline, CDR1 is LGHNA and CDR2 is YNFKEQ. V gave up 0 bases and J gave up 6 bases, with 15 bases separating them. The CDR3 has 15 residues. The CDR3 is CASSQDGGFPIEQYF. CDR3 coding DNA: TGTGCCAGCAGCCAAGATGGCGGGTTCCCCATCGAGCAGTACTTC.

V is TRBV29-1 and J is TRBJ1-2; D unresolved. V was cut by 5 bases and J by 2 bases, with 12 bases left in between. The CDR3 has 13 amino acids. CDR1 is SQVTM, CDR2 ANQGSEA, per germline. DNA of the CDR3: TGCAGCGTTTCGACCCGGTACAACTATGGCTACACCTTC. Amino acid sequence: CSVSTRYNYGYTF. Combining the CDR3 with reference TRBV29-1 and TRBJ1-2 gives the whole variable domain SAVISQKPSRDICQRGTSLTIQCQVDSQVTMMFWYRQQPGQSLTLIATANQGSEATYESGFVIDKFPISRPNLTFSTLTVSNMSPEDSSIYLCSVSTRYNYGYTFGSGTRLTVV.

The V call is TRBV20-1, the J call TRBJ1-2; D remains unclear. The CDR3 loop spans 11 amino acids. The V end lost 3 bases, the J end lost 8 bases, and 10 bases lay between the germline ends. Germline V gene sequence: CDR1 DFQATT, CDR2 SNEGSKA (reference sequence). In DNA, the CDR3 is TGCAGTGCTAGCCGCCCCGGCGGCTACACCTTC. It codes for CSASRPGGYTF.

The rearrangement links TRBV6-5 to TRBJ1-1; D is perhaps TRBD1 (5 bases). V gave up 1 base and J gave up 1 base, with 13 bases separating them. This CDR3 comprises 16 residues. The V gene's germline CDR1 is MNHEY and CDR2 SVGAGI. The DNA of the CDR3 is TGTGCCAGCAGTTACTTACCGGGACCGCCGAACACTGAAGCTTTCTTT. Amino acid sequence: CASSYLPGPPNTEAFF.

This clonotype was detected a few times. V is TRBV4-1 and J is TRBJ2-1; TRBD2 matches 12 bases. Per the germline V gene, CDR1 is MGHRA and CDR2 is YSYEKL. Trimming cost V 4 bases and J 6 bases; bases outside gene matches: 4. CDR3 length: 15 residues. CDR3 sequence (DNA): TGCGCCAGCAGCCTTACTAGCGGGAGGCCCAATGAGCAGTTCTTC. Amino acid sequence: CASSLTSGRPNEQFF.

This clonotype was found a few times. In nucleotides, the CDR3 is TGTGCCAGCAGCTTATGGCGGGAGACCTACGAGCAGTACTTC. Its protein product is CASSLWRETYEQYF. The chain carries TRBV11-2 and TRBJ2-7; 7 nucleotides align to TRBD2. CDR1 and CDR2 (germline): SGHAT, FQNNGV. V lost 2 bases, J lost 2 bases, and 3 bases stayed unmatched. The CDR3 covers 14 residues.

The chain has TRBV5-1 and TRBJ2-5; TRBD2 aligns across 9 bases. Trimming removed 4 bases from V and 4 bases from J; junction bases left unmatched: 8. The CDR3 contains 15 residues. CDR1 and CDR2 from the germline V gene are SGHRS and YFSETQ. The chain's CDR3 is CASSPVLAGSETQYF. The CDR3 nucleotides read TGCGCCAGCAGCCCGGTGCTAGCGGGGTCAGAGACCCAGTACTTC.

The rearrangement joins TRBV7-9 to TRBJ1-6, with TRBD1 as a possible D gene (5 bases). In germline, CDR1 is SEHNR, CDR2 FQNEAQ (reference sequence). V dropped 7 bases and J dropped 10 bases, with 17 bases sitting between them. The CDR3 covers 14 residues. The CDR3 DNA reads TGTGCCAGCACTCCCGGGGGGAACCTCTCACCCCTCCACTTT. This encodes CASTPGGNLSPLHF.

J is TRBJ1-2 and V is TRBV6-1, with D perhaps TRBD1 (6 bases). The ends were cut back, 3 bases at V and 9 bases at J, with 20 bases in the middle. This CDR3 contains 15 residues. Germline V gives CDR1 MNHNS, CDR2 SASEGT. The CDR3 region has the DNA TGTGCCAGCAGTGATCCCGGGTATGGGGGGCGACGCTACACCTTC. Residues: CASSDPGYGGRRYTF.